A single sample is the source of the 32 T cell receptor beta chains below, sequenced in a study of blood T cell repertoires in COVID-19. TCRdb's table, derived via immunoSEQ multiplex PCR, lists solely in-frame clones and lacks some. The table has 40,000 or so clones, 65% to 90% seen once; the top ten hold under 5.5%. The sequenced sample was peripheral blood. These receptors were obtained from a man in his forties with active COVID-19.

This clone has more than one count but fewer than ten. This chain uses TRBV19 with TRBJ2-1; a weak D match, TRBD1 (5 bases). Germline values: CDR1 LNHDA, CDR2 SQIVND (reference sequence). The V gene lost 4 bases and the J gene lost 6 bases, with 7 bases spanning the gap. This CDR3 spans 12 amino acids. The CDR3 loop is CASSSRANEQFF. CDR3 sequence (DNA): TGTGCCAGTAGTAGCAGGGCCAATGAGCAGTTCTTC. Full variable domain (rest looked up from reference TRBV19 and TRBJ2-1): DGGITQSPKYLFRKEGQNVTLSCEQNLNHDAMYWYRQDPGQGLRLIYYSQIVNDFQKGDIAEGYSVSREKKESFPLTVTSAQKNPTAFYLCASSSRANEQFFGPGTRLTVL.

This chain uses TRBV6-4 with TRBJ1-2; D is unresolved. Germline assignment: CDR1 MRHNA and CDR2 SNTAGT. The CDR3 spans 13 residues. Trimming took 0 bases from V and 8 from J, leaving 10 bases between them. For the CDR3, the DNA is TGTGCCAGCAGTGACTCTGGCGGTTGGGGCTACACCTTC. It specifies CASSDSGGWGYTF.

V gene TRBV7-3 combines with J gene TRBJ2-2; TRBD1 might be the D (5 bases). V was shortened by 2 bases and J by 2 bases, with 15 bases between the two germline ends. The CDR3 covers 17 residues. CDR1 SGHTA and CDR2 FQGTGA come from the germline V gene. CDR3 coding DNA: TGTGCCAGCAGCTTATATCCCCCACAGGCCAACACCGGGGAGCTGTTTTTT. Its protein is CASSLYPPQANTGELFF.

The rearrangement links TRBV28 to TRBJ2-7; D is undetermined. The germline gives CDR1 MDHEN, CDR2 SYDVKM. The germline V and J ends were trimmed by 8 bases and 2 bases, with 13 bases remaining between them. This CDR3 contains 13 residues. The DNA of the CDR3 is TGTGCCAGCCGCACATATTACCCCTACGAGCAGTACTTC. Translating gives CASRTYYPYEQYF.

The chain is built from TRBV24-1 and TRBJ2-4, with a possible D match to TRBD2 (5 bases). The CDR3 is 17 residues long. Germline V lookup: CDR1 KGHDR, CDR2 SFDVKD. V lost 3 bases and J 3 bases, leaving 17 bases between the germline ends. CDR3 protein: CATSDRGAAQGKNIQYF. CDR3 sequence (DNA): TGTGCCACCAGTGATCGGGGAGCGGCCCAAGGCAAAAACATTCAGTACTTC.

This clone was counted a single time. The chain joins TRBV28 to TRBJ1-1; no firm D call. CDR3 size: 12 residues. The germline V gene encodes CDR1 MDHEN and CDR2 SYDVKM. Trimming left V 4 bases short and J 0 bases short, with 3 bases between. CDR3 nucleotide sequence: TGTGCCAGCAGTTCTATGAACACTGAAGCTTTCTTT. This sequence encodes CASSSMNTEAFF. Full variable domain (rest looked up from reference TRBV28 and TRBJ1-1): DVKVTQSSRYLVKRTGEKVFLECVQDMDHENMFWYRQDPGLGLRLIYFSYDVKMKEKGDIPEGYSVSREKKERFSLILESASTNQTSMYLCASSSMNTEAFFGQGTRLTVV.

For the CDR3, the DNA is TGTGCCACCAGCAGACAGGGACAGAGCAATCAGCCCCAGCATTTT. Protein sequence: CATSRQGQSNQPQHF. V and J are TRBV15 and TRBJ1-5, with 7 bases lining up with TRBD1. The germline CDR1 and CDR2 sequences are LNHNV and YYDKDF (reference sequence). The length of the CDR3 is 15 residues. V gave up 2 bases and J gave up 1 base; unmatched junction bases: 2.

This clone has a single count. The chain carries TRBV7-6 and TRBJ1-1; D not certain. V was cut by 5 bases and J by 4 bases, with 14 bases left in between. The CDR3 has 14 residues. Germline values: CDR1 SGHVS, CDR2 FNYEAQ. CDR3 residues: CASSPVGAGTEAFF. The CDR3, as DNA: TGTGCCAGCAGCCCCGTAGGTGCGGGCACTGAAGCTTTCTTT.

The chain has TRBV28 and TRBJ1-1; D is undetermined. Germline loops: CDR1 MDHEN, CDR2 SYDVKM. V lost 0 bases and J lost 1, with 9 bases in between. This CDR3 is 15 amino acids long. The chain's CDR3 is CASSLWETPNTEAFF. CDR3 DNA: TGTGCCAGCAGTTTATGGGAGACCCCGAACACTGAAGCTTTCTTT.

V usage is TRBV29-1 and J usage is TRBJ2-1; 11 bases line up with TRBD2. The V gene end was trimmed by 1 base and the J gene end by 1 base; junction bases not matched to a gene: 3. The CDR3 is 16 amino acids. The germline gives CDR1 SQVTM, CDR2 ANQGSEA. CDR3 region: CSVEVTSGNSYNEQFF. The CDR3 nucleotides are TGCAGCGTTGAAGTGACTAGCGGGAATTCCTACAATGAGCAGTTCTTC.

The V and J genes are TRBV24-1 and TRBJ2-1; a weak D match, TRBD2 (5 bases). CDR1 and CDR2 from the germline V gene are KGHDR and SFDVKD. The CDR3 is 13 amino acids. Trimming shortened V by 7 bases and J by 8 bases, and 14 bases separated the two germline ends. The CDR3 coding sequence is TGTGCCACCAGAATGCAAAACGGGGATGAGCAGTTCTTC. As protein: CATRMQNGDEQFF.

For the CDR3, the DNA is TGTGCCAGCAGTTTAGAGCGGGGGGCCAATGAGCAGTTCTTC. It specifies CASSLERGANEQFF. The V gene is TRBV28, the J gene TRBJ2-1; 9 nucleotides align to TRBD2. The CDR3 consists of 14 residues. CDR1 and CDR2 (germline): MDHEN, SYDVKM. V shed 2 bases and J 6 bases; nucleotides not matched to a gene: 2.

The chain is built from TRBV10-2 and TRBJ2-1; 15 nucleotides match TRBD2. This CDR3 spans 17 amino acids. J gave up 2 bases and V 6 bases, and 5 bases lay outside the gene matches. Germline V gene data show CDR1 as WSHSY and CDR2 as SAAADI. The CDR3 DNA is TGCGCCAGCAGACCGGGACTAGCGGGAGGAGCCTACAATGAGCAGTTCTTC. Its protein product is CASRPGLAGGAYNEQFF.

The chain has TRBV3-1 (or the pseudogene TRBV3-2) and TRBJ1-5; a weak D match, TRBD1 (5 bases). CDR1 is LGHDT and CDR2 is YNNKEL in the germline V gene (reference sequence). V lost 6 bases to trimming and J lost 1 base, with 10 bases between them. This CDR3 has 14 amino acids. The CDR3 loop reads CASSPDSSNQPQHF. In DNA, the CDR3 is TGTGCCAGCAGTCCCGACAGCAGCAATCAGCCCCAGCATTTT.

This chain joins TRBV30 and TRBJ2-6, with TRBD2 as a possible D gene (7 bases). Trimming removed 5 bases from V and 1 base from J, with 15 bases in between. The CDR3 extends over 16 amino acids. CDR1 is GTSNPN, CDR2 SVGIG, per germline (reference sequence). DNA for the CDR3: TGTGCCTGGGGCCAAGGGGGGGTATCTGGGGCCAACGTCCTGACTTTC. This sequence encodes CAWGQGGVSGANVLTF.

The gene calls are TRBV5-1 and TRBJ1-1; 7 positions agree with TRBD1. CDR1 SGHRS and CDR2 YFSETQ come from the germline V gene. V lost 4 bases to trimming and J lost 4 bases; unmatched junction nucleotides: 7. CDR3 length equals 14 residues. CDR3 sequence reads: CASSGLQGFTEAFF. CDR3 bases: TGCGCCAGCAGCGGCCTACAGGGGTTCACTGAAGCTTTCTTT.

The J gene is TRBJ2-2, the V gene TRBV27; perhaps TRBD1 as D (5 bases). Trimming removed 6 bases from V and 2 bases from J, with 16 bases in between. Germline V gene data show CDR1 as MNHEY and CDR2 as SMNVEV (reference sequence). There are 16 residues in the CDR3. CDR3 nucleotide sequence: TGTGCCAGCAGACCAGGACACTCGCCCAACACCGGGGAGCTGTTTTTT. It encodes CASRPGHSPNTGELFF.

This clone was seen only a few times. The chain joins TRBV19 to TRBJ2-7, with 8 bases matching TRBD1. V was pared by 3 bases and J by 3 bases, with 4 bases of the junction left unmatched. This CDR3 has 14 amino acids. CDR1 and CDR2 from the germline V gene are LNHDA and SQIVND (reference sequence). Here the CDR3 DNA reads TGTGCCAGTAGTATCACAGGGGGGAACTACGAGCAGTACTTC. This sequence encodes CASSITGGNYEQYF.

The chain carries TRBV6-2 or TRBV6-3 and TRBJ2-5; D is possibly TRBD2 (6 bases). Germline V lookup: CDR1 MNHEY, CDR2 SVGEGT. Trimming removed 0 bases from V and 6 bases from J, with 20 bases in between. The CDR3 has 17 residues. This chain's CDR3 is CASSYSTRTEWGQTQYF. CDR3 in DNA: TGTGCCAGCAGTTACTCGACTAGGACGGAGTGGGGACAGACCCAGTACTTC.

The J gene is TRBJ2-7, the V gene TRBV27; 8 positions match TRBD2. Germline CDR1 and CDR2: MNHEY and SMNVEV (reference sequence). The CDR3 spans 15 residues. V was clipped by 0 bases and J by 3 bases; unmatched bases: 4. Here the CDR3 reads CASSLSGLGIYEQYF. DNA for the CDR3: TGTGCCAGCAGTTTATCGGGACTAGGTATCTACGAGCAGTACTTC.

This clone showed up just once. This chain joins TRBV4-1 and TRBJ2-7; 9 positions match TRBD2. CDR1 MGHRA and CDR2 YSYEKL come from the germline V gene. The length of the CDR3 is 16 residues. V was clipped by 3 bases and J by 0 bases; unmatched bases: 6. The CDR3 DNA is TGCGCCAGCAGCCATCTGAGAGCGGGAGGCTCCTACGAGCAGTACTTC. It translates to CASSHLRAGGSYEQYF.

This chain links TRBV7-2 with TRBJ1-2, with D possibly matching TRBD1 (5 bases). The CDR3 totals 15 residues. CDR1 SGHTA and CDR2 FQGNSA come from the germline V gene. The ends were cut back, 1 base at V and 0 bases at J, with 9 bases in the middle. CDR3 in amino acids: CASSLGGGANYGYTF. The CDR3, as DNA: TGTGCCAGCAGCTTAGGGGGAGGGGCTAACTATGGCTACACCTTC.

V and J are TRBV27 and TRBJ2-7; maybe TRBD2 (5 bases). Between the trimmed V and J ends, which lost 5 bases and 6 bases, there was a span of 17 bases. Germline lookup yields CDR1 MNHEY and CDR2 SMNVEV (reference sequence). CDR3 length: 14 residues. The CDR3 DNA is TGTGCCAGCAGTGCCGGACTCGAGTGGAGCGAGCAGTACTTC. Translated, it gives CASSAGLEWSEQYF.

This clone was counted between two and nine times. The chain carries TRBV7-9 and TRBJ1-5, with D hard to call. The germline CDR1 and CDR2 sequences are SEHNR and FQNEAQ (reference sequence). The CDR3 runs 14 residues. V gave up 4 bases and J gave up 0 bases, with 7 bases separating them. The CDR3 is CASSSVNSNQPQHF. The CDR3 DNA sequence: TGTGCCAGCAGCTCGGTTAATAGCAATCAGCCCCAGCATTTT.

This chain uses TRBV19 with TRBJ2-1; TRBD1 might be the D (6 bases). V lost 6 bases to trimming and J lost 0 bases, with 21 bases between them. Germline V gives CDR1 LNHDA, CDR2 SQIVND (reference sequence). The CDR3 covers 18 residues. CDR3 DNA: TGTGCCAGTAGCCCATCGCCCTACAGGGATAGCTCCTACAATGAGCAGTTCTTC. It encodes CASSPSPYRDSSYNEQFF. Combining the CDR3 with reference TRBV19 and TRBJ2-1 gives the whole variable domain DGGITQSPKYLFRKEGQNVTLSCEQNLNHDAMYWYRQDPGQGLRLIYYSQIVNDFQKGDIAEGYSVSREKKESFPLTVTSAQKNPTAFYLCASSPSPYRDSSYNEQFFGPGTRLTVL.

The genes are TRBV12-3 or TRBV12-4 and TRBJ1-2; maybe TRBD1 (5 bases). The CDR3 covers 12 residues. V lost 3 bases and J lost 6, with 8 bases in between. The DNA for the CDR3 is TGTGCCAGCAGTTTTGCAGGGAATGGCTACACCTTC. It codes for CASSFAGNGYTF.

The genes are TRBV19 and TRBJ2-5; 11 positions match TRBD2. The CDR3 extends over 17 amino acids. From germline, CDR1 is LNHDA and CDR2 SQIVND (reference sequence). The ends lost 6 bases at V and 4 bases at J; junction bases unmatched: 13. CDR3 in amino acids: CASSRGTSGGRRETQYF. For the CDR3, the DNA is TGTGCCAGTAGCCGAGGGACTAGCGGAGGGAGGCGAGAGACCCAGTACTTC.

V is TRBV28 and J is TRBJ1-4; maybe TRBD1 (6 bases). V gave up 6 bases and J gave up 5 bases, with 19 bases separating them. Germline loops: CDR1 MDHEN, CDR2 SYDVKM. This CDR3 has 16 amino acids. CDR3 DNA: TGTGCCAGCAGGGGTGCCGGGGGGCAGGACAATGAAAAACTGTTTTTT. It yields the protein CASRGAGGQDNEKLFF. The full variable domain, with the rest looked up from reference TRBV28 and TRBJ1-4, is DVKVTQSSRYLVKRTGEKVFLECVQDMDHENMFWYRQDPGLGLRLIYFSYDVKMKEKGDIPEGYSVSREKKERFSLILESASTNQTSMYLCASRGAGGQDNEKLFFGSGTQLSVL.

The gene calls are TRBV12-5 and TRBJ1-6; tentative D call: TRBD1 (6 bases). The CDR3 is 16 amino acids. Germline loops: CDR1 LGHNT, CDR2 FRNRAP. V lost 6 bases and J lost 0, with 12 bases in between. The CDR3 here is CASGSTGSSYNSPLHF. Written as DNA, the CDR3 is TGTGCTAGTGGCTCAACAGGGAGCTCCTATAATTCACCCCTCCACTTT.

CDR3 coding DNA: TGTGCCAGCAGCCCAGGACTAGGGGGAAGAGGTACGCAGTATTTT. This encodes CASSPGLGGRGTQYF. The V gene is TRBV11-1, the J gene TRBJ2-3; possibly TRBD2 for D (7 bases). Trimming left V 5 bases short and J 8 bases short, with 20 bases between. Germline CDR1 reads SGHAT; CDR2 reads FQDESV (reference sequence). This CDR3 contains 15 residues.

The gene calls are TRBV29-1 and TRBJ1-2; D might be TRBD1 (6 bases). This CDR3 has 13 amino acids. CDR1 is SQVTM, CDR2 ANQGSEA, per germline. Deletions cut 4 bases from V and 4 bases from J, with 13 bases between. The CDR3 DNA follows: TGCAGCGTTGGATCGGACAGTCCCTATGGCTACACCTTC. Its translation is CSVGSDSPYGYTF.

The V gene is TRBV7-8, the J gene TRBJ1-2; possible D gene TRBD1, 5 bases. Germline CDR1 and CDR2: SGHVS and FQNEAQ. Trimming took off 5 bases at V and 6 bases at J, with 22 bases between the two ends. CDR3 length: 16 residues. CDR3 in amino acids: CASSQDGGGSGDGYTF. DNA of the CDR3: TGTGCCAGCAGCCAGGATGGCGGGGGATCCGGTGATGGCTACACCTTC.